This T cell receptor beta chain derives from a study of blood T cell repertoires in COVID-19. Study as a whole: Sources were T cells, B-cell-depleted T cells, or PBMCs; the material itself was cDNA or gDNA.

Sequencing used immunoSEQ multiplex PCR; TCRdb keeps in-frame clones, though not all of them. The data contain 52,000 or so clones, 90% of them singletons. The CDR3 length is 15 residues. Trimming removed 1 base at V and 8 bases at J, with 15 bases between. Looked up from germline, CDR1 is SEHNR and CDR2 is FQNEAQ (reference sequence). Sequencing input: peripheral blood. This TCR came from a man aged 45-60 years with acute or convalescent COVID-19. The V call is TRBV7-9, the J call TRBJ2-1, with D possibly matching TRBD2 (7 bases). The CDR3 DNA reads as TGTGCCAGCAGCTTAGATGGGAGGGGGGGAGATGAGCAGTTCTTC. Translating it yields CASSLDGRGGDEQFF.